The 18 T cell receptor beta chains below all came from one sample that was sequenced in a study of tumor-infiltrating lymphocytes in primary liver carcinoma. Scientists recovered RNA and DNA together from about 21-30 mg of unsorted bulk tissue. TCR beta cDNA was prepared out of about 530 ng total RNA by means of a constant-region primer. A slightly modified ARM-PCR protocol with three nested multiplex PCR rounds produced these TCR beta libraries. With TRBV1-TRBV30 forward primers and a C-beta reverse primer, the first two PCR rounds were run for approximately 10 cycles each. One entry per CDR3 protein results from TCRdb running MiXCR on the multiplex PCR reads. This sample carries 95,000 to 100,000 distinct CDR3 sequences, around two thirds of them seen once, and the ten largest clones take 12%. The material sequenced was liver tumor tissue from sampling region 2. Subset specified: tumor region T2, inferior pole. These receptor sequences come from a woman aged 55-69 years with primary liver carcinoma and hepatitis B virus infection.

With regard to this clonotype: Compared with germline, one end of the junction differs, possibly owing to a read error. The CDR3 DNA sequence: TGTGCCAGCGGCTTAGAATCTAGGGGGACCCAGTACTTC. It specifies CASGLESRGTQYF. The V and J genes are TRBV11-2 and TRBJ2-5; tentative D call: TRBD1 (5 bases). This CDR3 spans 13 amino acids. The germline V gene has CDR1 SGHAT and CDR2 FQNNGV. The whole variable domain, filled in from reference TRBV11-2 and TRBJ2-5, reads EAGVAQSPRYKIIEKRQSVAFWCNPISGHATLYWYQQILGQGPKLLIQFQNNGVVDDSQLPKDRFSAERLKGVDSTLKIQPAKLEDSAVYLCASGLESRGTQYFGPGTRLLVL.

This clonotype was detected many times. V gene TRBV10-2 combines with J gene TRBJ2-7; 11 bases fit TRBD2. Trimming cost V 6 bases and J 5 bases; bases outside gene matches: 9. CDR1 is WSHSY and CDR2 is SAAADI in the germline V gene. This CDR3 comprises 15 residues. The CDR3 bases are TGCGCCAGCAGACTAGCGGGAGCCCCAAGAGACGAGCAGTACTTC. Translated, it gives CASRLAGAPRDEQYF.

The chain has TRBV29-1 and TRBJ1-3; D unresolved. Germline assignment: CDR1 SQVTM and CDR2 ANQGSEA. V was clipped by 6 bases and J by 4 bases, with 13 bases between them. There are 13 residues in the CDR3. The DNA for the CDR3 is TGCAGCGTCATATTTGCGCTAGGAAACACCATATATTTT. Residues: CSVIFALGNTIYF.

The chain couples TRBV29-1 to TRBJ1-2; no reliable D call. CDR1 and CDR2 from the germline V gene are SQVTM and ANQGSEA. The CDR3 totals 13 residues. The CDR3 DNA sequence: TGCAGTGCAGGACCGGGAAATAGCTATGGCTACACCTTC. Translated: CSAGPGNSYGYTF.

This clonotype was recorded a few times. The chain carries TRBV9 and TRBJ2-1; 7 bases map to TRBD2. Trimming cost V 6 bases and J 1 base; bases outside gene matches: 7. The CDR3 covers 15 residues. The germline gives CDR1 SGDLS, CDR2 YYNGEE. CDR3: CASTPLAESYNEQFF. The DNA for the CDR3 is TGTGCCAGCACCCCTCTAGCGGAGTCCTACAATGAGCAGTTCTTC.

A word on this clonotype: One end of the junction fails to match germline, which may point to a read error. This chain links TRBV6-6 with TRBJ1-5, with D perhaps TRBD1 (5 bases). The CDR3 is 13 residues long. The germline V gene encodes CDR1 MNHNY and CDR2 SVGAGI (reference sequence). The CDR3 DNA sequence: TGCGCCGGGAAGACCGGGGACGCTCAGTCCCAGCATTTT. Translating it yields CAGKTGDAQSQHF.

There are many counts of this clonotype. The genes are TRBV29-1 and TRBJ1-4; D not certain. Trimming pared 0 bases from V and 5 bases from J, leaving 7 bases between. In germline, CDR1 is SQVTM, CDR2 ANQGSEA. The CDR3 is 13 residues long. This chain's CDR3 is CSVEDRSNEKLFF. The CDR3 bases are TGCAGCGTTGAAGACAGATCAAATGAAAAACTGTTTTTT. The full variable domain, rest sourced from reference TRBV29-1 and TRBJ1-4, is SAVISQKPSRDICQRGTSLTIQCQVDSQVTMMFWYRQQPGQSLTLIATANQGSEATYESGFVIDKFPISRPNLTFSTLTVSNMSPEDSSIYLCSVEDRSNEKLFFGSGTQLSVL.

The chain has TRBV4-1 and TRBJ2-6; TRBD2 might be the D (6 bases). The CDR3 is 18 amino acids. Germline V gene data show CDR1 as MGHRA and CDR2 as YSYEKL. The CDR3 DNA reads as TGCGTCAGAAGCCAAGGTGGGGGGAAAACCTCTGGGGCCAACGTCCTGACTTTC. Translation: CVRSQGGGKTSGANVLTF.

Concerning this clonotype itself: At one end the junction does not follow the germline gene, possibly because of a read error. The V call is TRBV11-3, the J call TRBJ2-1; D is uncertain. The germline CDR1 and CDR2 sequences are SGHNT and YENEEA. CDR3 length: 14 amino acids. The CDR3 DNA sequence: TGTGCCAGCAGCACCCAGAGCTCCTACACTGAGCAGTTCTTC. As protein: CASSTQSSYTEQFF.

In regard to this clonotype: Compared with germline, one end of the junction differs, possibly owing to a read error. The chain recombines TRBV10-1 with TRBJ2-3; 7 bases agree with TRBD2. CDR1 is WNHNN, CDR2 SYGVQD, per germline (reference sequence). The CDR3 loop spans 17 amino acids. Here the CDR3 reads CVSSEESAGALTNTQYF. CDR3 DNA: TGCGTCAGCAGTGAAGAAAGTGCGGGAGCCCTCACGAACACGCAGTATTTT.

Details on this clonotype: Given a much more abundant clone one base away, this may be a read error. This CDR3 reads CAWRRTGIYGYTF. The CDR3 nucleotides are TGTGCCTGGAGACGGACCGGTATCTATGGCTACACCTTC. The V and J genes are TRBV30 and TRBJ1-2, with D uncertain. Germline V gene data show CDR1 as GTSNPN and CDR2 as SVGIG (reference sequence). The CDR3 totals 13 residues. Deletions cut 3 bases from V and 4 bases from J, with 12 bases between.

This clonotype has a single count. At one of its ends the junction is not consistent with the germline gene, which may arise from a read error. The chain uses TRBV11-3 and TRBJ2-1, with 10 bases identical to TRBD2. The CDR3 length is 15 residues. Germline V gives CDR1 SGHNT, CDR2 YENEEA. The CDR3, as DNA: TGTGCCTGCAGCTTAGGAACTAGCGGGAAACTTGACCAGTTCTTC. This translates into CACSLGTSGKLDQFF.

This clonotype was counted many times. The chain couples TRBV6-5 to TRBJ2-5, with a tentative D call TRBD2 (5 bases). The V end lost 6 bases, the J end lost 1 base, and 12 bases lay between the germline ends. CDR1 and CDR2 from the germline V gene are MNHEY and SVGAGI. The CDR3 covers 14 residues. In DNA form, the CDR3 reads TGTGCCAGCAGATCGGTGGCGGGCCAAGAGACCCAGTACTTC. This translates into CASRSVAGQETQYF.

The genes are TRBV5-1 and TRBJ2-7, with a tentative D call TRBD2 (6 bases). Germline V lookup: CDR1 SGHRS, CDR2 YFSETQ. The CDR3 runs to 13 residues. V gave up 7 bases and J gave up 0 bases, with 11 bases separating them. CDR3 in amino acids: CASRGTDSYEQYF. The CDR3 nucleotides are TGCGCCAGCCGCGGGACGGACTCCTACGAGCAGTACTTC.

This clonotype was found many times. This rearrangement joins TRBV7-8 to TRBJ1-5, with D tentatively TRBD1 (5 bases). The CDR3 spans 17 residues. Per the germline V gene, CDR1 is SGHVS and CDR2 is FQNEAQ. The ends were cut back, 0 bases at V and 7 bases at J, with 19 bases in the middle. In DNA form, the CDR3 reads TGTGCCAGCAGCTTAGCCCCCGTCGGGGGTGGGAGACAGCCCCAGCATTTT. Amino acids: CASSLAPVGGGRQPQHF. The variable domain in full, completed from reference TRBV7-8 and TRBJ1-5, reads GAGVSQSPRYKVAKRGQDVALRCDPISGHVSLFWYQQALGQGPEFLTYFQNEAQLDKSGLPSDRFFAERPEGSVSTLKIQRTQQEDSAVYLCASSLAPVGGGRQPQHFGDGTRLSIL.

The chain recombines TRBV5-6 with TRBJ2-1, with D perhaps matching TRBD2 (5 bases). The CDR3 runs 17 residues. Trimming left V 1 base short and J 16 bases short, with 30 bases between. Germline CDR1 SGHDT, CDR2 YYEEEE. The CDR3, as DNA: TGTGCCAGCAGCTTGTACCCCCCTTGGAGTAGTGGGAGAGGGCACTTCTTC. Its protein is CASSLYPPWSSGRGHFF.

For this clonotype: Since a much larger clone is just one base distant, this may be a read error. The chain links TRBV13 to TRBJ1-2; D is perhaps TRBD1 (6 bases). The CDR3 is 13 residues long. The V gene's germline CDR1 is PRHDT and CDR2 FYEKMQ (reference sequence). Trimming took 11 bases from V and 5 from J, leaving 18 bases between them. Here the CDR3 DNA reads TGTGCCGGAAGGTCGGGACATCAGTATGGCTACACCTTC. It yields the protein CAGRSGHQYGYTF.

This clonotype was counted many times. This CDR3 reads CASSPTSYEQYF. DNA for the CDR3: TGTGCCAGCAGCCCGACTAGCTACGAGCAGTACTTC. The gene calls are TRBV12-3 or TRBV12-4 and TRBJ2-7, with D possibly TRBD2 on 6 matching bases. V was cut by 6 bases and J by 3 bases, with 9 bases left in between. This CDR3 comprises 12 residues.